This record concerns one T cell receptor (beta chain) sequence. The study recruited people aged roughly 18 to 95 years across approximately 24 US areas. Original methodology: Estimates of nucleated cell counts were drawn from the amplification of reference gene primers. Clones were sequenced by immunoSEQ multiplex PCR, and TCRdb holds only the in-frame ones, with some missing. V and J calls and clone size follow that table, whereas D and trimming were derived from the DNA. The sample yields under 200,000 clones, around 82% seen once. These data belong to a study of blood T cell repertoires in COVID-19. V lost 4 bases to trimming and J lost 7 bases; unmatched junction nucleotides: 15. Per the germline V gene, CDR1 is SGHNT and CDR2 is YYREEE (reference sequence). The CDR3 totals 19 residues.

The V gene is TRBV5-4, the J gene TRBJ2-1; 15 nucleotides align to TRBD2. The receptor was isolated from a woman aged 60-75 years with acute COVID-19. The sequencing input was PBMCs or T cells enriched from blood (not recorded which). CDR3 DNA sequence: TGTGCCAGCAGCAAGCCGGGACTAGCGGGAGGCCGGGGCAGGAATGAGCAGTTCTTC. Residues: CASSKPGLAGGRGRNEQFF.